These T cell receptor beta chains were read from a single sample in a study of Tregs in tolerant kidney transplant recipients. The repertoire was sequenced with immunoSEQ multiplex PCR; TCRdb's copy has only in-frame clones and lacks some. The data show 95,000 to 120,000 clones, around 90% seen once. The sample consisted of CD4+ T cells from blood, taken before the transplant. These receptors were collected from a human donor who received a combined kidney and bone marrow transplant. CDR3s include the opening cysteine and the closing phenylalanine or tryptophan. The D gene is left open where the match is weak. Where a row states a size, it is once, few, many or the class of an expanded clone; other rows omit it.

j_call	d_call	clone_size	cdr3_length	v_call	cdr3_aa	cdr3_nt
TRBJ1-5	TRBD1	.	15	TRBV19	CASSIRGPSNQPQHF	TGTGCCAGTAGTATAAGGGGGCCGAGCAATCAGCCCCAGCATTTT
TRBJ2-7	TRBD1	once	16	TRBV19	CASSIGGQGPSYEQYF	TGTGCCAGTAGTATAGGGGGACAGGGACCTTCCTACGAGCAGTACTTC
TRBJ2-2	.	.	16	TRBV9	CASSVEGSVGTGELFF	TGTGCCAGCAGCGTAGAGGGTAGCGTGGGCACCGGGGAGCTGTTTTTT
TRBJ2-2	TRBD2	.	17	TRBV5-1	CASSLYGASGPTGELFF	TGCGCCAGCAGCTTGTATGGGGCTAGCGGGCCCACCGGGGAGCTGTTTTTT
TRBJ1-2	TRBD1	.	15	TRBV18	CASSPAGGGDYGYTF	TGTGCCAGCTCACCAGCAGGGGGCGGGGACTATGGCTACACCTTC
TRBJ1-4	TRBD1	.	22	TRBV27	CASSLSLVGLGRQGITNEKLFF	TGTGCCAGCAGTTTATCTCTAGTCGGACTTGGTCGACAGGGGATAACTAATGAAAAACTGTTTTTT
TRBJ2-7	TRBD1	.	15	TRBV6-5	CASSYRGTGNYEQYF	TGTGCCAGCAGTTACCGGGGGACAGGGAACTACGAGCAGTACTTC
TRBJ2-1	.	.	15	TRBV5-1	CASSFGGGAGHEQFF	TGCGCCAGCAGCTTCGGCGGGGGCGCCGGGCATGAGCAGTTCTTC
TRBJ2-7	.	.	17	TRBV5-1	CASSLARTSDTPYEQYF	TGCGCCAGCAGCTTGGCCCGAACTTCGGACACCCCCTACGAGCAGTACTTC
TRBJ1-5	TRBD1	.	14	TRBV18	CASSPTGGREPQHF	TGTGCCAGCTCACCCACAGGGGGAAGGGAGCCCCAGCATTTT
TRBJ1-2	.	.	12	TRBV10-3	CASYRVNYGYTF	TGTGCCAGTTACCGGGTTAACTATGGCTACACCTTC
TRBJ2-3	TRBD1	.	16	TRBV4-1	CASSQTGTGLWDTQYF	TGCGCCAGCAGCCAGACCGGGACAGGGTTGTGGGATACGCAGTATTTT
TRBJ2-5	.	.	17	TRBV28	CASISRRSLALKETQYF	TGTGCCAGCATCTCCCGGAGATCGCTAGCCCTAAAAGAGACCCAGTACTTC
TRBJ2-7	.	few	13	TRBV14	CASSRHTAYEQYF	TGTGCCAGCAGCCGTCACACAGCCTACGAGCAGTACTTC
TRBJ2-1	TRBD2	.	15	TRBV7-2	CASSLELTSGNEQFF	TGTGCCAGCAGCTTAGAGTTGACTAGCGGCAATGAGCAGTTCTTC
TRBJ2-7	TRBD2	.	15	TRBV28	CASSVTSGSSYEQYF	TGTGCCAGCAGCGTAACTAGCGGGAGCTCCTACGAGCAGTACTTC
TRBJ1-4	.	.	15	TRBV5-1	CASSPRGDSNEKLFF	TGCGCCAGCAGCCCCCGGGGAGACTCTAATGAAAAACTGTTTTTT
TRBJ2-7	TRBD2	few	14	TRBV18	CASSPGTTLYEQYF	TGTGCCAGCTCACCAGGGACTACCCTTTACGAGCAGTACTTC
TRBJ1-4	.	.	15	TRBV5-1	CASSLDASVNEKLFF	TGCGCCAGCAGCTTGGATGCCTCAGTGAATGAAAAACTGTTTTTT
TRBJ2-3	.	.	12	TRBV6-4	CASSDSMGSRYF	TGTGCCAGCAGTGACTCGATGGGCTCGAGGTATTTT
TRBJ2-6	.	few	14	TRBV7-6	CASSPGVGANVLTF	TGTGCCAGCAGCCCCGGGGTCGGGGCCAACGTCCTGACTTTC
TRBJ2-3	.	.	14	TRBV6-1	CASSEASGTDTQYF	TGTGCCAGCAGTGAAGCGTCGGGCACAGATACGCAGTATTTT
TRBJ1-6	.	.	14	TRBV5-6	CASSLSDRWSPLHF	TGTGCCAGCAGCTTGTCTGACAGGTGGTCACCCCTCCACTTT
TRBJ2-5	TRBD2	.	18	TRBV4-1	CASSQVVSAGIDGETQYF	TGCGCCAGCAGCCAAGTGGTATCAGCGGGAATTGACGGAGAGACCCAGTACTTC
TRBJ2-3	TRBD2	once	17	TRBV30	CAWSLTRTSGRTDTQYF	TGTGCCTGGAGTCTGACCCGGACTAGCGGGAGGACAGATACGCAGTATTTT
TRBJ2-7	.	.	14	TRBV6-5	CASNPDRPVYEQYF	TGTGCCAGCAACCCCGACAGGCCCGTCTACGAGCAGTACTTC
TRBJ1-6	.	.	19	TRBV7-2	CASSLDLNYESSYNSPLHF	TGTGCCAGCAGCCTCGACCTAAACTACGAGAGCTCCTATAATTCACCCCTCCACTTT
TRBJ2-2	TRBD1	.	15	TRBV5-1	CASSSGQGDTGELFF	TGCGCCAGCAGCTCGGGACAGGGGGACACCGGGGAGCTGTTTTTT
TRBJ2-7	TRBD1	.	16	TRBV5-6	CASSLAGQGTRYEQYF	TGTGCCAGCAGCTTGGCTGGACAGGGTACGAGGTACGAGCAGTACTTC
TRBJ1-5	.	.	15	TRBV27	CASSLEGQSNQPQHF	TGTGCCAGCAGTTTAGAGGGACAAAGCAATCAGCCCCAGCATTTT
TRBJ2-7	TRBD2	once	19	TRBV2	CASSEVIPSSSGGSYEQYF	TGTGCCAGCAGTGAAGTAATCCCCTCCTCCAGCGGGGGTTCTTACGAGCAGTACTTC
TRBJ2-3	TRBD2	.	15	TRBV5-1	CASSSRAGATDTQYF	TGCGCCAGCAGCTCGCGAGCGGGGGCCACAGATACGCAGTATTTT
TRBJ2-4	.	.	17	TRBV27	CASSFTRESLAKNIQYF	TGTGCCAGCAGTTTTACCCGAGAAAGTTTAGCCAAAAACATTCAGTACTTC
TRBJ2-5	.	.	17	TRBV27	CASSLGAAGAYQETQYF	TGTGCCAGCAGTTTAGGGGCCGCGGGGGCCTACCAAGAGACCCAGTACTTC
TRBJ2-5	TRBD2	.	15	TRBV5-1	CARGGSSGAIETQYF	TGCGCCAGGGGGGGCTCTAGCGGGGCAATAGAGACCCAGTACTTC
TRBJ1-5	.	.	15	TRBV6-6	CASSDPGEGNQPQHF	TGTGCCAGCAGTGACCCCGGGGAAGGCAATCAGCCCCAGCATTTT
TRBJ2-1	.	.	10	TRBV19	CATKYNEQFF	TGTGCCACTAAATACAATGAGCAGTTCTTC
TRBJ1-2	TRBD1	.	13	TRBV30	CAWTQGAGYGYTF	TGTGCCTGGACACAGGGGGCCGGCTATGGCTACACCTTC
TRBJ2-3	TRBD2	.	13	TRBV2	CASTAGEGDTQYF	TGTGCCAGCACGGCTGGGGAGGGAGATACGCAGTATTTT
TRBJ1-1	.	.	15	TRBV11-2	CASSLLQVRNTEAFF	TGTGCCAGCAGCTTACTCCAGGTCAGGAACACTGAAGCTTTCTTT
TRBJ2-7	.	.	13	TRBV5-1	CASSPREGDEQYF	TGCGCCAGCAGCCCCCGGGAAGGAGACGAGCAGTACTTC